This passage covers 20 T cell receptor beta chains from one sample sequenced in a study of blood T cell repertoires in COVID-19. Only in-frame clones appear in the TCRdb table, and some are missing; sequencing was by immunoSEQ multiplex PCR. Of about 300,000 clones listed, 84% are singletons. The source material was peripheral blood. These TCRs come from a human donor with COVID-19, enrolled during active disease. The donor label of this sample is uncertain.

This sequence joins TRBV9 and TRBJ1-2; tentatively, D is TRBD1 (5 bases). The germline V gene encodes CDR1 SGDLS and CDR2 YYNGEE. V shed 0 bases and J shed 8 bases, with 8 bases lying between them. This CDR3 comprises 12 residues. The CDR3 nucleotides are TGTGCCAGCAGCGTAGGGGGGGACGGCTACACCTTC. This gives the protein CASSVGGDGYTF. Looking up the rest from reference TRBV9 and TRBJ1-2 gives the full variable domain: DSGVTQTPKHLITATGQRVTLRCSPRSGDLSVYWYQQSLDQGLQFLIQYYNGEERAKGNILERFSAQQFPDLHSELNLSSLELGDSALYFCASSVGGDGYTFGSGTRLTVV.

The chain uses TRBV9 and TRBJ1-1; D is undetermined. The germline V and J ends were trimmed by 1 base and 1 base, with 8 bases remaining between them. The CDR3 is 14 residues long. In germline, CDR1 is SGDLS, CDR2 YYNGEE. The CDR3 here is CASSVSGRNTEAFF. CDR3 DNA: TGTGCCAGCAGCGTAAGCGGACGGAACACTGAAGCTTTCTTT.

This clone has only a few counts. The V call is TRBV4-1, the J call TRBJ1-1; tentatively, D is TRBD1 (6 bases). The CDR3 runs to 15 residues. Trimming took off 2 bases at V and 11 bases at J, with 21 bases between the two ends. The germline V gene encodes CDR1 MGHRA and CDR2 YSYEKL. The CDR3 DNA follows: TGCGCCAGCAGCCAACAGGACAGCGGTGCAGGGTCGGCTTTCTTT. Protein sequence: CASSQQDSGAGSAFF.

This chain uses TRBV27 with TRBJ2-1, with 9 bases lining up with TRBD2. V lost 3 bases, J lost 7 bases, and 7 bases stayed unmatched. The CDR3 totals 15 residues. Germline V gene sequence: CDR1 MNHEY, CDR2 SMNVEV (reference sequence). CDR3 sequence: CASSFSWTSENEQFF. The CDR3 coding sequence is TGTGCCAGCAGTTTTTCCTGGACTAGCGAAAATGAGCAGTTCTTC.

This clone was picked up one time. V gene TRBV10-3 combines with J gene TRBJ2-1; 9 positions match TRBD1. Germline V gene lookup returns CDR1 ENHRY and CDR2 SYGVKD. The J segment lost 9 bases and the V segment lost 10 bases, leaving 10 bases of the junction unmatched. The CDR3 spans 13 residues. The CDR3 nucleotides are TGTGCCACACGGACAGGGGAGGATGGTGAGCAGTTCTTC. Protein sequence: CATRTGEDGEQFF.

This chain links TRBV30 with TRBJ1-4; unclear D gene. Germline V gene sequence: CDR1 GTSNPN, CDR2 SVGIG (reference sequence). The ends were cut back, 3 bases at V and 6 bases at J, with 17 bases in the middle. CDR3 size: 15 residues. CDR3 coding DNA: TGTGCCTGGAGCGGCCTCGGGGTAGCGGATGAAAAACTGTTTTTT. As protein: CAWSGLGVADEKLFF.

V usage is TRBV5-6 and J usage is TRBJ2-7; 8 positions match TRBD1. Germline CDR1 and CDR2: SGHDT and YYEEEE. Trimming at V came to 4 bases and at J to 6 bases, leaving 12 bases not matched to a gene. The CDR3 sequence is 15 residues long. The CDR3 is CASSPTGEFSFEQYF. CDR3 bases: TGTGCCAGCAGCCCGACAGGGGAATTTTCTTTCGAGCAGTACTTC.

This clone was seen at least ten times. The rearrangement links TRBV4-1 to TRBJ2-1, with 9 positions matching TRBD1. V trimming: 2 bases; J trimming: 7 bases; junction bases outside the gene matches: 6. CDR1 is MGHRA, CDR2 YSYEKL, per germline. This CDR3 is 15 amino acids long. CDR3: CASSQPGTGMNEQFF. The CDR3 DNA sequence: TGCGCCAGCAGCCAACCCGGGACAGGGATGAATGAGCAGTTCTTC.

Here the CDR3 DNA reads TGTGCCAGCAGCGCGAGAGGGGGCGCCTACAATGAGCAGTTCTTC. This encodes CASSARGGAYNEQFF. The rearrangement uses TRBV7-2 and TRBJ2-1, with TRBD1 matching over 7 bases. Germline V lookup: CDR1 SGHTA, CDR2 FQGNSA. The length of the CDR3 is 15 residues. Germline trimming cut 5 bases from V and 2 bases from J; bases unmatched to any gene: 6.

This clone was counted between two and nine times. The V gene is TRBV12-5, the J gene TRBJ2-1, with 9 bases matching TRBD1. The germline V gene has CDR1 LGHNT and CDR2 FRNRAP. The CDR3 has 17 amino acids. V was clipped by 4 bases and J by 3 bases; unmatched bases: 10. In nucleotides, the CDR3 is TGTGCTAGTGGTTCCTCCTCCGGGACAGGGTACTACAATGAGCAGTTCTTC. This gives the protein CASGSSSGTGYYNEQFF.

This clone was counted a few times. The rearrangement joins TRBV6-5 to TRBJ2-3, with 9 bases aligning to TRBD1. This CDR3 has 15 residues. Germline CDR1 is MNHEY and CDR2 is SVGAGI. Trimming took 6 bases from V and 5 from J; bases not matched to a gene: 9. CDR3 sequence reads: CASSSGQGPGDTQYF. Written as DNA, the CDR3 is TGTGCCAGCAGCTCCGGACAGGGGCCCGGAGATACGCAGTATTTT.

CDR3 DNA sequence: TGTGCCAGCAGCCGCACTAGCGGGATCCAAGAGACCCAGTACTTC. Protein: CASSRTSGIQETQYF. The V gene is TRBV4-2, the J gene TRBJ2-5; 10 bases line up with TRBD2. Germline assignment: CDR1 LGHNA and CDR2 YNFKEQ. The CDR3 has 15 amino acids. J was trimmed by 1 base and V by 4 bases; bases with no gene match: 3.

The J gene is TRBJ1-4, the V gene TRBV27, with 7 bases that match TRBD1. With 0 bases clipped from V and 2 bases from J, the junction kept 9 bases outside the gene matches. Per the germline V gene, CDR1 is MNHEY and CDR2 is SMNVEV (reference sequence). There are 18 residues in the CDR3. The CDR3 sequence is CASSLSRGLNPTNEKLFF. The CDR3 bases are TGTGCCAGCAGTTTATCAAGGGGGCTGAATCCGACTAATGAAAAACTGTTTTTT.

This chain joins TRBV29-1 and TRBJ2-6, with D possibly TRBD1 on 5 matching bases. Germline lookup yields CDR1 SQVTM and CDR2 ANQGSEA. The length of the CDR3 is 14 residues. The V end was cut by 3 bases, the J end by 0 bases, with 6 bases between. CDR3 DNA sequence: TGCAGCGTTGATCAGGGCTCTGGGGCCAACGTCCTGACTTTC. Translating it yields CSVDQGSGANVLTF. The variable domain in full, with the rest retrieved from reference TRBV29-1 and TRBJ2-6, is SAVISQKPSRDICQRGTSLTIQCQVDSQVTMMFWYRQQPGQSLTLIATANQGSEATYESGFVIDKFPISRPNLTFSTLTVSNMSPEDSSIYLCSVDQGSGANVLTFGAGSRLTVL.

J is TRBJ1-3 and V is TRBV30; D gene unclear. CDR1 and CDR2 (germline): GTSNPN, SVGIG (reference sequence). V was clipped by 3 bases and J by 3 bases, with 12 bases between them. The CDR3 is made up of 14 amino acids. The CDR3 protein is CAWRLKTSGNTIYF. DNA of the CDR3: TGTGCCTGGAGACTCAAGACAAGTGGAAACACCATATATTTT.

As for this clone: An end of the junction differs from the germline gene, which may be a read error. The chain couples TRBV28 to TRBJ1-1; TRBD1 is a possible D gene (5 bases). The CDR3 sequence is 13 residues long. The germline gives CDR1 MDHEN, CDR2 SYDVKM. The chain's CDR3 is CASSRGGRGGVLF. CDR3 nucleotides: TGTGCCAGCAGTCGCGGGGGACGGGGCGGGGTTCTCTTT.

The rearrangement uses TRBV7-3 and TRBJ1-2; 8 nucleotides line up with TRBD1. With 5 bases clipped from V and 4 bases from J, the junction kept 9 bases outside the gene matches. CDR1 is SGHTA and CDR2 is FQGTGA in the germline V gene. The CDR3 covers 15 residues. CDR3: CASSPDSGQGYGYTF. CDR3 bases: TGTGCCAGCAGCCCCGACTCCGGACAGGGCTATGGCTACACCTTC.

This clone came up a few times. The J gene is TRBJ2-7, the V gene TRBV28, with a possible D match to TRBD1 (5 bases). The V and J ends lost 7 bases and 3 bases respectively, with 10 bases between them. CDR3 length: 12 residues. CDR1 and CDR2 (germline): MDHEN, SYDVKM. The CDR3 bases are TGTGCCAGCACGACAGCCCGCTACGAGCAGTACTTC. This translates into CASTTARYEQYF.

The CDR3 DNA sequence: TGTGCCAGCAGCCAATGGGTTGCAAAAACCGGACAGTCTTCCTACGAGCAGTACTTC. Amino acid sequence: CASSQWVAKTGQSSYEQYF. The chain links TRBV3-1 (or the pseudogene TRBV3-2) to TRBJ2-7; TRBD1 might be the D (6 bases). Germline CDR1 reads LGHDT; CDR2 reads YNNKEL (reference sequence). The CDR3 runs to 19 residues. Trimming shortened V by 2 bases and J by 1 base, and 24 bases separated the two germline ends.

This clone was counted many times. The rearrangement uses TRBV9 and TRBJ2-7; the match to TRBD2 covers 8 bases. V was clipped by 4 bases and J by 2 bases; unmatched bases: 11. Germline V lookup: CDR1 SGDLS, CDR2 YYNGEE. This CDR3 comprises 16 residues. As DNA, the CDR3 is TGTGCCAGCAGCCCCCGATTAGCGGGACCACCCTACGAGCAGTACTTC. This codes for CASSPRLAGPPYEQYF.